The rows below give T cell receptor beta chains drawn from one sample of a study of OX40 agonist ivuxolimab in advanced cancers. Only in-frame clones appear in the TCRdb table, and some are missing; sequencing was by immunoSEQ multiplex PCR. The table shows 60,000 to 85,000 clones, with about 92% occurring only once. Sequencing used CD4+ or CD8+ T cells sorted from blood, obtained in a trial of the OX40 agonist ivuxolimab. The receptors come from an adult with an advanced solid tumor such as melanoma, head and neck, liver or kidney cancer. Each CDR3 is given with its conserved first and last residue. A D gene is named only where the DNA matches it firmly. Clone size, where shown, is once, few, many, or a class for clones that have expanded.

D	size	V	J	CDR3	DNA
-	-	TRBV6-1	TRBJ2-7	CASSRGDYEQYF	TGTGCCAGCAGTAGGGGAGACTACGAGCAGTACTTC
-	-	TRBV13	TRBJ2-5	CASSSGGNRETQYF	TGTGCCAGCAGCTCTGGGGGGAATAGGGAGACCCAGTACTTC
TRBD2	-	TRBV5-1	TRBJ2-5	CASSPPLAGGETQYF	TGCGCCAGCAGCCCCCCCTTAGCGGGGGGGGAGACCCAGTACTTC
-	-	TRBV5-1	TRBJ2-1	CASSLLLAAYNEQFF	TGCGCCAGCAGCTTGCTCCTAGCCGCCTACAATGAGCAGTTCTTC
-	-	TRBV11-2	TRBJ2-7	CASSLNQPEPYEQYF	TGTGCCAGCAGCTTAAATCAACCGGAACCCTACGAGCAGTACTTC
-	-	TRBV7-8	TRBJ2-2	CASSSYGAAQGELFF	TGTGCCAGCAGCTCCTACGGGGCCGCTCAAGGGGAGCTGTTTTTT
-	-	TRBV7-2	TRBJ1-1	CASSLGMNTEAFF	TGTGCCAGCAGCTTGGGCATGAACACTGAAGCTTTCTTT
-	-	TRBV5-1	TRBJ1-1	CASSQEMNTEAFF	TGCGCCAGCAGCCAAGAGATGAACACTGAAGCTTTCTTT
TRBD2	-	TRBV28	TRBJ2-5	CASRGAGETGETQYF	TGTGCCAGCAGAGGGGCGGGAGAGACTGGCGAGACCCAGTACTTC
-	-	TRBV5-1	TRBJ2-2	CASSLGTSNTGELFF	TGCGCCAGCAGCTTGGGGACATCGAACACCGGGGAGCTGTTTTTT
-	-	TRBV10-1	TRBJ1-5	CASGGDGQNQPQHF	TGCGCCAGCGGGGGGGACGGCCAAAATCAGCCCCAGCATTTT
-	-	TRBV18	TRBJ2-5	CASSPSGQETQYF	TGTGCCAGCTCACCAAGCGGCCAAGAGACCCAGTACTTC
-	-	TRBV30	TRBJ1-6	CAWSEYRSPLHF	TGTGCCTGGAGTGAGTACCGATCACCCCTCCACTTT
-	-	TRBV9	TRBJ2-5	CASSVSGQETQYF	TGTGCCAGCAGCGTAAGCGGCCAAGAGACCCAGTACTTC
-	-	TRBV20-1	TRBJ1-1	CSARISEAFF	TGCAGTGCACGGATCTCTGAAGCTTTCTTT
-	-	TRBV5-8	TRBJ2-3	CASSLGRSPSTDTQYF	TGTGCCAGCAGCTTGGGACGGAGTCCTAGCACAGATACGCAGTATTTT
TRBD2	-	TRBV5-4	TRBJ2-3	CASSLGRELDTQYF	TGTGCCAGCAGCTTGGGGCGGGAGCTGGATACGCAGTATTTT
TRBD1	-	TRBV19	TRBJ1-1	CASSVGQGNTEAFF	TGTGCCAGTAGTGTTGGACAGGGGAACACTGAAGCTTTCTTT
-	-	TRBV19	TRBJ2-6	CASTLDSAATANVLTF	TGTGCCAGTACCCTAGATTCGGCAGCCACGGCCAACGTCCTGACTTTC
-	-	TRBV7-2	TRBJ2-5	CASRGASGETQYF	TGTGCCAGCAGAGGGGCCTCGGGAGAGACCCAGTACTTC
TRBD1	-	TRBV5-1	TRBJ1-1	CASSLGTGANTEAFF	TGCGCCAGCAGCTTGGGGACAGGGGCGAACACTGAAGCTTTCTTT
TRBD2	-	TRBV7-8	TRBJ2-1	CASSSGLAGNNEQFF	TGTGCCAGCAGCTCAGGACTAGCGGGAAACAATGAGCAGTTCTTC
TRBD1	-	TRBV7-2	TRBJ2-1	CASSGHRGTSYNEQFF	TGTGCCAGCAGCGGGCACAGGGGTACCTCCTACAATGAGCAGTTCTTC
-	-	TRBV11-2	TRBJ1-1	CASSLGGQGYNTEAFF	TGTGCCAGCAGCTTAGGAGGACAAGGATACAACACTGAAGCTTTCTTT
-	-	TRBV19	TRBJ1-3	CASGYSRDSGNTIYF	TGTGCCAGTGGATATTCGAGGGACTCTGGAAACACCATATATTTT
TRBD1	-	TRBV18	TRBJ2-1	CASSPRGQEFEIF	TGTGCCAGCTCACCGCGAGGACAGGAGTTTGAGATCTTC
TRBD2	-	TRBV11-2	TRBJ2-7	CASSLELAGGYEQYF	TGTGCCAGCAGCTTAGAGCTAGCGGGGGGGTACGAGCAGTACTTC
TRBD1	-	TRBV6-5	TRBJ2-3	CASREGQGNTQYF	TGTGCCAGCAGGGAGGGACAGGGAAATACGCAGTATTTT
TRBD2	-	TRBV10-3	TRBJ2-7	CATLGGLAGVHEQYF	TGTGCCACCTTGGGGGGACTAGCGGGAGTGCACGAGCAGTACTTC
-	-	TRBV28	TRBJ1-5	CASSFSYYQPQHF	TGTGCCAGCAGTTTTAGTTACTATCAGCCCCAGCATTTT
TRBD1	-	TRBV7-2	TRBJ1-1	CASSSVGQINGEAFF	TGTGCCAGCAGTTCAGTGGGACAGATAAACGGTGAAGCTTTCTTT
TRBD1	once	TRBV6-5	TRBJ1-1	CASRSRQGGTEAFF	TGTGCCAGCAGATCAAGACAGGGGGGCACTGAAGCTTTCTTT
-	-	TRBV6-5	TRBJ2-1	CASSTRGASFF	TGTGCCAGCAGTACCCGGGGGGCCTCGTTCTTC
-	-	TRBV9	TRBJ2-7	CASSGRGAPSYEQYF	TGTGCCAGCAGTGGGCGAGGGGCCCCATCCTACGAGCAGTACTTC
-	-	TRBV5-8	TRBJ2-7	CASSLETNYEQYF	TGTGCCAGCAGCTTGGAGACGAACTACGAGCAGTACTTC
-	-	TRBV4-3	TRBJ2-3	CASSQSTWTDTQYF	TGCGCCAGCAGCCAATCTACGTGGACAGATACGCAGTATTTT
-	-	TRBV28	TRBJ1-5	CASSGHYSNQPQHF	TGTGCCAGCAGTGGACACTATAGCAATCAGCCCCAGCATTTT
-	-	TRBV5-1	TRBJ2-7	CASSLALGSYEQYF	TGCGCCAGCAGCTTGGCCCTGGGTTCCTACGAGCAGTACTTC
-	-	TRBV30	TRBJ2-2	CAWSRGVALNTGELFF	TGTGCCTGGAGTAGGGGGGTCGCGTTGAACACCGGGGAGCTGTTTTTT
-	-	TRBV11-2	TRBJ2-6	CASSLGQSGANVLTF	TGTGCCAGCAGCTTAGGTCAATCCGGGGCCAACGTCCTGACTTTC
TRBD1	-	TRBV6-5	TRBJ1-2	CASSGTGSGYTF	TGTGCCAGCAGCGGGACAGGGAGCGGCTACACCTTC
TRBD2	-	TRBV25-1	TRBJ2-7	CASSEFNGGKSYEQYF	TGTGCCAGCAGTGAATTCAACGGGGGGAAAAGCTACGAGCAGTACTTC
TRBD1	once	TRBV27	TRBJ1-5	CASRAGTESNQPQHF	TGTGCCAGCAGGGCAGGGACAGAAAGCAATCAGCCCCAGCATTTT
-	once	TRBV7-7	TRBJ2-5	CASSLVGFGETQYF	TGTGCCAGCAGCTTAGTTGGTTTCGGGGAGACCCAGTACTTC
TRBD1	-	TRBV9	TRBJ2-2	CASSVGPDRDTGELFF	TGTGCCAGCAGCGTAGGTCCGGACAGGGACACCGGGGAGCTGTTTTTT
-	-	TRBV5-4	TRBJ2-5	CASSLPQETQYF	TGTGCCAGCAGCTTGCCCCAAGAGACCCAGTACTTC
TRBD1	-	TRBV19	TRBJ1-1	CASTPGQGTEAFF	TGTGCCAGTACCCCGGGACAGGGGACTGAAGCTTTCTTT
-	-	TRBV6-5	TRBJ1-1	CASSYPSRGNTEAFF	TGTGCCAGCAGTTACCCTTCCCGTGGGAACACTGAAGCTTTCTTT
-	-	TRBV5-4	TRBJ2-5	CASSRGETQYF	TGTGCCAGCAGCAGAGGGGAGACCCAGTACTTC
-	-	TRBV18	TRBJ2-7	CASSPRTSHEQYF	TGTGCCAGCTCACCGCGGACCTCCCACGAGCAGTACTTC
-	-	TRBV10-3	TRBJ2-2	CAIMAGQLNTGELFF	TGTGCCATCATGGCGGGACAGTTGAACACCGGGGAGCTGTTTTTT
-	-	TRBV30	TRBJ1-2	CAWSVNHYGYTF	TGTGCCTGGAGTGTAAACCACTATGGCTACACCTTC
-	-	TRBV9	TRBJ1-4	CASSSGINEKLFF	TGTGCCAGCAGCTCGGGAATCAATGAAAAACTGTTTTTT
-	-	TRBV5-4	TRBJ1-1	CASSLFQGRTEAFF	TGTGCCAGCAGCTTGTTTCAGGGCCGCACTGAAGCTTTCTTT
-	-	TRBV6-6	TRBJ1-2	CASTGAVTYYGYTF	TGTGCCAGCACCGGCGCGGTTACCTACTATGGCTACACCTTC